The 9 T cell receptor beta chains reported below all come from one sample, sequenced in a study of T cell responses to AZD1222 COVID-19 vaccine. The protocol was immunoSEQ multiplex PCR, while the TCRdb copy is restricted to in-frame clones and leaves out a portion. The table includes 15,000 to 20,000 clones, 81% detected once. The starting material was peripheral blood, obtained 28 days after the second AZD1222 dose. The receptors derive from an adult who received the AZD1222 COVID-19 vaccine.

The rearrangement joins TRBV29-1 to TRBJ1-3, with no clear D. Germline lookup yields CDR1 SQVTM and CDR2 ANQGSEA. The V end lost 6 bases, the J end lost 4 bases, and 10 bases lay between the germline ends. The CDR3 runs to 12 residues. The CDR3 protein is CSVGYGGNTIYF. For the CDR3, the DNA is TGCAGCGTCGGTTATGGGGGAAACACCATATATTTT. The variable domain in full, completed from reference TRBV29-1 and TRBJ1-3, reads SAVISQKPSRDICQRGTSLTIQCQVDSQVTMMFWYRQQPGQSLTLIATANQGSEATYESGFVIDKFPISRPNLTFSTLTVSNMSPEDSSIYLCSVGYGGNTIYFGEGSWLTVV.

The chain uses TRBV28 and TRBJ2-7, with TRBD2 matching 10 bases. Germline trimming cut 6 bases from V and 3 bases from J; bases unmatched to any gene: 8. The CDR3 runs 15 residues. Germline loops: CDR1 MDHEN, CDR2 SYDVKM. The chain's CDR3 is CASRLRTSGYYEQYF. Here the CDR3 DNA reads TGTGCCAGCAGACTACGGACTAGCGGTTACTACGAGCAGTACTTC.

The J gene is TRBJ1-6, the V gene TRBV6-5, with D perhaps TRBD1 (5 bases). The CDR3 extends over 14 amino acids. Trimming took off 6 bases at V and 7 bases at J, with 13 bases between the two ends. In germline, CDR1 is MNHEY, CDR2 SVGAGI. CDR3 in amino acids: CASSAGGGNSPLHF. DNA of the CDR3: TGTGCCAGCAGCGCCGGGGGGGGGAATTCACCCCTCCACTTT.

This clone came up a few times. The chain joins TRBV6-4 to TRBJ1-1; 10 bases map to TRBD1. This CDR3 is built from 13 residues. Trimming took 2 bases from V and 6 from J; bases not matched to a gene: 0. The germline gives CDR1 MRHNA, CDR2 SNTAGT. The CDR3 here is CASSDGQGAEAFF. CDR3 nucleotides: TGTGCCAGCAGTGACGGACAGGGGGCTGAAGCTTTCTTT.

The chain joins TRBV30 to TRBJ1-3; D remains unclear. V was trimmed by 5 bases and J by 4 bases, leaving 6 bases between them. Germline V gene data show CDR1 as GTSNPN and CDR2 as SVGIG (reference sequence). This CDR3 is built from 11 residues. The CDR3 loop reads CAWAPGNTIYF. CDR3 sequence (DNA): TGTGCCTGGGCGCCGGGAAACACCATATATTTT.

The gene calls are TRBV7-6 and TRBJ2-1; 8 bases are shared with TRBD1. CDR3 size: 18 residues. Trimming at V came to 0 bases and at J to 5 bases, leaving 12 bases not matched to a gene. The V gene's germline CDR1 is SGHVS and CDR2 FNYEAQ. The CDR3 sequence is CASSLAPWTGNGDNEQFF. The DNA of the CDR3 is TGTGCCAGCAGCTTAGCGCCGTGGACAGGGAACGGAGACAATGAGCAGTTCTTC.

This clone came up once. The chain has TRBV30 and TRBJ2-3, with 8 bases lining up with TRBD2. The CDR3 contains 16 residues. V lost 0 bases to trimming and J lost 1 base; unmatched junction nucleotides: 6. CDR1 is GTSNPN and CDR2 is SVGIG in the germline V gene (reference sequence). The CDR3 is CAWSVKAGDGTDTQYF. The CDR3 DNA reads as TGTGCCTGGAGTGTAAAAGCGGGAGATGGCACAGATACGCAGTATTTT.

The chain links TRBV6-6 to TRBJ2-7, with a possible D match to TRBD2 (5 bases). The CDR3 runs 14 residues. V was trimmed by 6 bases and J by 6 bases, leaving 18 bases between them. From germline, CDR1 is MNHNY and CDR2 SVGAGI (reference sequence). The CDR3 sequence is CASRVGGRLAEQYF. CDR3 DNA: TGTGCCAGCAGGGTCGGCGGGCGGTTAGCCGAGCAGTACTTC.

The V call is TRBV19, the J call TRBJ1-4; the D gene is possibly TRBD1 (5 bases). From germline, CDR1 is LNHDA and CDR2 SQIVND (reference sequence). V lost 6 bases to trimming and J lost 6 bases, with 14 bases between them. The CDR3 is 14 amino acids. The chain's CDR3 is CASSTGWVDEKLFF. The CDR3 coding sequence is TGTGCCAGTAGCACAGGCTGGGTGGATGAAAAACTGTTTTTT.